This T cell receptor beta chain appears in the sequencing data of a study of control samples from healthy donors and cancer patients. CDR3 length equals 11 residues. Germline CDR1 is KGHSH and CDR2 is LQKENI. Assay used: immunoSEQ multiplex PCR; TCRdb lists only in-frame clones, some missing. The top ten hold more than 3% of the sample, which has about 140,000 clones, more than 90% seen once. Concerning this clone itself: One junction end disagrees with the germline gene, perhaps due to a read error.

Sequenced input: blood. V gene TRBV18 combines with J gene TRBJ1-2, with TRBD1 matching over 9 bases. This TCR was sampled from a man aged 25 to 40 in good health. The chain's CDR3 is CASSQQGAAAF. As DNA, the CDR3 is TGTGCCAGCTCACAACAGGGGGCGGCTGCCTTC.